This TCR beta chain emerged from a study of shared clonotypes between healthy human individuals (dated by TCRdb to the early 2020s). Notes on the research overall: The cohort included three men and a couple of women between 18 and 49 years of age. For each donor, CD4 naive and CD4 memory were each run on three plates, CD8 naive on two plates, and CD8 memory on one plate. Blood TCR repertoires of about five healthy adults were deeply sequenced to estimate repertoire size and the extent of clonotype sharing between individuals. Different laboratories and diverse techniques were used to prepare libraries and sequence TCR repertoires, to increase sequencing depth and limit assay-specific biases. Per donor, leukapheresis produced somewhere between about 0.9 and 9.5 billion PBMCs.

The donors were healthy, HIV-negative adults who had no recently reported acute infections or vaccinations. Every donor was a Caucasian adult living in Nashville, Tennessee, USA. CD4+ T cells were enriched by magnetic negative selection; naive cells were then positively selected on CD45RA, and the negative fraction formed the memory subset. Blood was obtained by leukapheresis, after which PBMCs were separated by Ficoll-Histopaque density gradient centrifugation and cryopreserved in liquid nitrogen vapor phase. Analytical flow cytometry was used to check the purity and quantity of each magnetically sorted T cell population. Genomic DNA was isolated from each sorted fraction and quantified by UV absorbance on a Nanodrop 2000c. Using the deep immunoSEQ assay, multiplex PCR amplified TCR CDR3 regions from genomic DNA. Extracted genomic DNA from each cell subset was distributed evenly across all wells of several immunoSEQ 96-well plates, and each plate was treated as a replicate. For sorted subsets, each replicate PCR was loaded with 200 ng genomic DNA, equivalent to 32,000 or so T cell genomes. Purified libraries were quantified with a Qubit 3.0 fluorometer, sized on a Bioanalyzer 2100, and re-quantified with the KAPA Library Quantification kit. A separate single-read 150-cycle Illumina NextSeq 550 flow cell was used to sequence each immunoSEQ 96-well plate. The original methods were these. Because the immunoSEQ output held only junctional sequences and lacked quality scores, the filtering could not match the filtering applied to full-length reads. Sequences were annotated with PyIR, a Python wrapper for IgBLAST v1.9, using IMGT germline references to assign V/J genes and CDR3. Any read was removed if the V/J assignment was weak (E-value above 1e-6), the CDR3 was missing, or the read contained stop codons, out-of-frame junctions, or ambiguous translated residues. A V3J clonotype was defined by an identical inferred V gene, J gene, and CDR3 amino acid sequence. Percentage overlap between repertoires was calculated by dividing the number of shared unique clonotypes by the size of the smaller repertoire. RTK rarefaction, the Chao1 estimator, and Recon v2.1 estimates of unobserved clonotypes were used to assess repertoire richness. Generation probabilities for all TCRbeta clonotypes obtained by the gDNA method from several donors were computed using OLGA. What TCRdb holds here is the immuneACCESS table cut down to in-frame rearrangements. Part of the clones is not present; checked against another copy, under half of the missing clones reflect an unresolved V gene, and the others are unexplained. From that table come the V and J calls and clone size; the DNA was used to work out D and trimming. For this sample the table gives around 1.1 million clones, of which approximately 80% were detected only once. Clones ranked in the top ten supply 0.7% to 0.95% of the sample.

General findings and caveats noted by the study authors: Across four donors, around 5% of naive CD4, roughly 3.3% of naive CD8, 2% to 2.5% of memory CD4, and under 0.45% of memory CD8 clonotypes were shared. Naive subsets generally had larger estimated clonotype richness than memory subsets did. The small number of donors limited the genetic and exposure-history diversity represented. Clonotypes shared by all four sorted-subset donors showed higher generation probabilities than non-shared clonotypes. Rarefaction of sorted-subset datasets indicated incomplete sequencing despite the large sequencing depth. Based on pairwise subsampling, the degree of clonotype sharing among donors was expected to be affected by sequencing depth. Sampling was limited to blood, and TCR repertoires in tissue likely differ from TCR repertoires in blood.

In the case of this clone: Its antigen remains undetermined. Per-base qualities were not stored, and no clone one base away is much larger.

CDR1 and CDR2 were assigned from the germline V gene (reference sequence) as MNHNY and SVGAGI. The CDR3 runs 15 amino acids, cysteine and phenylalanine included. Only the CDR3 region is kept as DNA, spanning 45 bases read in frame from base 1. V loses 5 bases, J loses 7 bases, and the germline ends lie 18 bases apart. This clonotype was obtained from a man between 18 and 29 years old in good health. Some clones in this sample may be carry-over from other donors' samples. Sequenced sample: memory CD4+ T cells from PBMCs. This specimen's cell subset or site label, per the study, means: CD45RA-negative fraction. This receptor chain uses TRBV6-6 and TRBJ2-1, and TRBD2 may be the D gene, going by 6 matching bases. The CDR3 sequence is CASSPFSGVVNEQFF. The base sequence is TGTGCCAGCAGTCCCTTTTCGGGAGTAGTGAATGAGCAGTTCTTC.